The next 5 T cell receptor beta chains were all read from a single sample in a study of cytomegalovirus exposure and HLA in healthy donors. Both 60 Vbeta primers and 13 Jbeta primers went into the PCR. Data came from immunoSEQ multiplex PCR; TCRdb stores just in-frame clones and leaves some out. The sample has fewer than 250,000 clones; around three quarters are singletons. The source material was PBMCs. All receptors derive from a woman aged 30 to 39 in good health and CMV-seropositive.

CDR3 protein: CASSIGGKNTEAFF. As DNA, the CDR3 is TGTGCCAGTAGTATAGGAGGGAAGAACACTGAAGCTTTCTTT. The V and J genes are TRBV19 and TRBJ1-1; no firm D call. Trimming took off 1 base at V and 1 base at J, with 7 bases between the two ends. This CDR3 is 14 amino acids long. Germline CDR1 LNHDA, CDR2 SQIVND (reference sequence).

V is TRBV7-9 and J is TRBJ2-3, with D possibly being TRBD2 (6 bases). Trimming shortened V by 2 bases and J by 5 bases, and 14 bases separated the two germline ends. The CDR3 sequence is 15 residues long. CDR1 and CDR2 (germline): SEHNR, FQNEAQ (reference sequence). CDR3 in amino acids: CASSLSTSRVDTQYF. CDR3 DNA sequence: TGTGCCAGCAGCTTAAGTACTAGCAGGGTAGATACGCAGTATTTT. The entire variable domain, with the rest obtained from reference TRBV7-9 and TRBJ2-3, is as follows: DTGVSQNPRHKITKRGQNVTFRCDPISEHNRLYWYRQTLGQGPEFLTYFQNEAQLEKSRLLSDRFSAERPKGSFSTLEIQRTEQGDSAMYLCASSLSTSRVDTQYFGPGTRLTVL.

The chain combines TRBV5-6 with TRBJ2-3; 8 bases map to TRBD1. Germline CDR1 and CDR2: SGHDT and YYEEEE. Losses at the gene ends were 1 base for V and 7 bases for J; bases not matched to a gene: 11. There are 16 residues in the CDR3. The CDR3 DNA follows: TGTGCCAGCAGCTTGCCCCGGACAGGGCTCTCGTATACGCAGTATTTT. Protein product: CASSLPRTGLSYTQYF.

The J gene is TRBJ1-4, the V gene TRBV6-1; D uncertain. The CDR3 totals 15 residues. CDR1 MNHNS and CDR2 SASEGT come from the germline V gene. V was shortened by 2 bases and J by 7 bases, with 14 bases between the two germline ends. CDR3: CASSELLTYIEKLFF. The CDR3 DNA sequence: TGTGCCAGCAGTGAACTGTTAACATATATTGAAAAACTGTTTTTT.

This rearrangement joins TRBV2 to TRBJ2-2, with D possibly being TRBD2 (5 bases). The CDR3 has 16 residues. Trimming left V 4 bases short and J 0 bases short, with 12 bases between. Germline V CDR1 and CDR2: SNHLY, FYNNEI. CDR3 nucleotide sequence: TGTGCCAGCAGTGTGACGGACTCCGCGAACACCGGGGAGCTGTTTTTT. It codes for CASSVTDSANTGELFF.